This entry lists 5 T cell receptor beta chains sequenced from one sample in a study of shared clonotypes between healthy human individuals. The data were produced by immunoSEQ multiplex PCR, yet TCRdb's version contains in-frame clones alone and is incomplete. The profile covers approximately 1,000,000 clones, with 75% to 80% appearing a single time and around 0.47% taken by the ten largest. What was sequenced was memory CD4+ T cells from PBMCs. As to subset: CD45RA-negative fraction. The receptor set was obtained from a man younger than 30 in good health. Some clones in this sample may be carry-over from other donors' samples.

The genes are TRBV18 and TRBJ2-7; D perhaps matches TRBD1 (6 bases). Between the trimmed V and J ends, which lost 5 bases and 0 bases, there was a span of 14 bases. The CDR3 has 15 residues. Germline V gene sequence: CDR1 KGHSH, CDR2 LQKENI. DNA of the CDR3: TGTGCCAGCTCATATAGGGGACATGGCTCCTACGAGCAGTACTTC. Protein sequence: CASSYRGHGSYEQYF.

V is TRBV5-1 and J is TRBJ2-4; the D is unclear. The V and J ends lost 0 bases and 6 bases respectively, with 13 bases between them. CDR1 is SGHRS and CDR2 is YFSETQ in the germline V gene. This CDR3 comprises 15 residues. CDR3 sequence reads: CASSLGGRPVNIQYF. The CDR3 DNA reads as TGCGCCAGCAGCTTGGGTGGACGGCCGGTAAACATTCAGTACTTC.

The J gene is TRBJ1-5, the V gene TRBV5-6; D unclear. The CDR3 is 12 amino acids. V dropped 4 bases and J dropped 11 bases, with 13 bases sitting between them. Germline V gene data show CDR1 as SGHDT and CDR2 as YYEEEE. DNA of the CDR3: TGTGCCAGCAGCGGCCCTTCAAGGGCCCAGCATTTT. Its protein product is CASSGPSRAQHF.

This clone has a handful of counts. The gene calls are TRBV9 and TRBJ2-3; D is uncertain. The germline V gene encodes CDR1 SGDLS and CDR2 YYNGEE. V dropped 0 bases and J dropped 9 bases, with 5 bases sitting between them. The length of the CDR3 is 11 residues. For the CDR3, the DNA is TGTGCCAGCAGCGTAGAGGCGACGCAGTATTTT. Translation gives CASSVEATQYF.

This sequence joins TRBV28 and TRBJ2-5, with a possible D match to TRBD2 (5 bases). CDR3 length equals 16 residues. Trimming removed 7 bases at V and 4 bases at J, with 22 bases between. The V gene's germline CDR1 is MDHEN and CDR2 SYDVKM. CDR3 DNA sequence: TGTGCCAGCAACCTCGCGGGCCCGGTTTCTGTAGAGACCCAGTACTTC. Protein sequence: CASNLAGPVSVETQYF.